The TCR beta chain under discussion was sequenced for a study of T cell changes during pregnancy in multiple sclerosis. Profiled with immunoSEQ multiplex PCR; TCRdb holds only in-frame clones, not every one. Of about 130,000 clones in the sample, around 95% were seen once. J was trimmed by 2 bases and V by 2 bases; bases with no gene match: 2. The CDR3 covers 14 residues. Germline CDR1 is ENHRY and CDR2 is SYGVKD. V gene TRBV10-3 combines with J gene TRBJ2-7; 8 bases fit TRBD1. The sample in question was peripheral blood, obtained after pregnancy. The clonotype was recovered from a female donor with multiple sclerosis, enrolled in a pregnancy study. The CDR3 loop is CAISERTGPYEQYF. The CDR3 DNA reads as TGTGCCATCAGTGAGCGGACAGGGCCCTACGAGCAGTACTTC.